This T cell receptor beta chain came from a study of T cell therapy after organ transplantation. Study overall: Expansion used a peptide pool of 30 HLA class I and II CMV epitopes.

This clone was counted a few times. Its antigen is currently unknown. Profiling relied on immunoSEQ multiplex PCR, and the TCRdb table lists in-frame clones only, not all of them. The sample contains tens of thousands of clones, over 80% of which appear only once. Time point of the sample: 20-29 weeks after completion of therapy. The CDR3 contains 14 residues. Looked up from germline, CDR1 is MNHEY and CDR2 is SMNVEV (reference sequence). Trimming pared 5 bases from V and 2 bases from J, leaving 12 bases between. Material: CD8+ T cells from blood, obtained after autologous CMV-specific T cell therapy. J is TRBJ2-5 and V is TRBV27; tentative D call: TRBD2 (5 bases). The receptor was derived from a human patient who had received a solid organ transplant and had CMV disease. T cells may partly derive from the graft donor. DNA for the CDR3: TGTGCCAGCAGTCCCCTGGGGAGACAAGAGACCCAGTACTTC. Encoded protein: CASSPLGRQETQYF.